This paragraph covers one T cell receptor (beta chain) sequence. This clone has a single count. Its cognate antigen has yet to be identified. Base qualities are not at hand, and no much larger clone is one base apart. The immunoSEQ Assay, a bias-controlled multiplex PCR, was used to amplify TCRbeta CDR3 regions from genomic DNA. The authors' pipeline ran thus. Nucleated cell counts per sample were estimated from amplification of reference gene primers within the assay. To quantify the absolute abundance of each unique TCRbeta CDR3 rearrangement, sequence reads were collapsed and filtered. For each sample, productive Simpson clonality was calculated as the square root of Simpson's diversity index across productive rearrangements. In TCRdb, the immuneACCESS table is reduced to in-frame sequences with V and J assigned. These tables do not hold every clone; where another copy was compared, an unresolved V gene accounts for under half, and the others remain unexplained. That table supplies the V and J calls and clone size; D and trimming were determined from the DNA. In this sample the table shows fewer than 90,000 clones, roughly 78% of which occur a single time. The leading ten clones occupy approximately 15% of the sample.

CDR1 SGHDT and CDR2 YYEEEE are derived from the germline V gene. Including cysteine and phenylalanine, the CDR3 has 14 amino acids. The only DNA kept is the CDR3, 42 bases in frame from the first base. V has 7 bases trimmed and J has 4 bases trimmed; junction bases matching no gene number 6. This entry comes from a study of blood T cell repertoires in COVID-19 (dated by TCRdb to about 2020). For context, the study as a whole: The collaborator samples originated in the United States, Italy and Spain and spanned the acute and convalescent phases of COVID-19. Nearly every sample came with metadata listing a de-identified subject ID, COVID-19 status, age in years and sex. A freely available public database, intended as a resource for researchers studying the immune response to SARS-CoV-2, is where the repertoires were released. Samples came from the ongoing ImmuneRACE study (first 160 participants) plus 1,254 subjects from 6 global collaborators. The prospective study material was composed of cDNA or gDNA derived from T cells, B-cell-depleted T cells, or PBMCs. Deeply sampled blood TCRbeta repertoires from subjects exposed to, actively infected with, or recovered from COVID-19 were included in the dataset. HLA class I and class II types, where available, came from metadata supplied by the sample provider rather than from assay-based typing.

The paper's findings and limits, for the study overall: How much clinical and demographic metadata was included differed by source and by participant, and the metadata was provided uncurated.

Each collaborating institution followed its own protocols to collect whole blood in K2EDTA tubes. Collaborator samples were shipped for TCRbeta analysis as frozen whole blood, isolated PBMCs, or DNA extracted from either sample type. This TCR came from a woman aged 80 or over with acute or convalescent COVID-19. The sample taken for sequencing was peripheral blood. The chain joins TRBV5-6 to TRBJ2-1; the junction holds 9 bases that match TRBD2. The DNA sequence is TGTGCCAGCGCCCCCAGCGGGGGGTACAATGAGCAGTTCTTC. Translation gives CASAPSGGYNEQFF.